This T cell receptor beta chain emerged from a study of CD8+ T cells in alopecia areata. For the study at large: It was oral tofacitinib, at 5 to 10 mg twice daily, that treated patients received. Findings and caveats of the study: Among the 100 top clones, expanded CD8+ clones, like scalp clonality, were significantly decreased by tofacitinib. Scalp sequencing captures resident alphabeta T cells of normal skin too.

Notes on this clone: Its specificity is not known.

Described treatment: oral pan-JAK inhibitor, 5-10 mg twice daily. Those with alopecia areata gave lesional scalp punch biopsies and peripheral blood. CDR3 length: 15 residues. The V gene's germline CDR1 is LNHNV and CDR2 YYDKDF (reference sequence). Germline trimming cut 1 base from V and 0 bases from J; bases unmatched to any gene: 2. Sequencing relied on a cDNA template that was reverse transcribed from extracted RNA. Sequencing was performed with immunoSEQ multiplex PCR; in TCRdb, only in-frame clones are kept and a portion is missing. Here the sample spans about 210,000 clones, 40% to 55% being singletons.

The V gene is TRBV15, the J gene TRBJ1-2; 7 nucleotides match TRBD1. Here the sequenced sample was CD4+ T cells sorted from blood, taken between weeks 36 and 40, from a patient treated with tofacitinib. The receptor was derived from a human donor with alopecia areata. CDR3 sequence reads: CATSRGDRTNYGYTF. CDR3 in DNA: TGTGCCACCAGCAGAGGGGACAGAACTAACTATGGCTACACCTTC.